The sequence of this T cell receptor (beta chain) was determined in a study of human T cells and chemical hapten exposure. Study-wide points: Significantly more large CDR3 similarity clusters were formed by expanded TCRs than by controls.

Regarding time point: pre-sensitization, week 0. Treatment here: therapeutic diphenylcyclopropenone sensitization with weekly scalp DPC. V was clipped by 8 bases and J by 6 bases, with 16 bases between them. The germline CDR1 and CDR2 sequences are KGHDR and SFDVKD. The CDR3 totals 14 residues. TCRdb reprocessed the RACE reads with MiXCR, giving one entry per CDR3 protein. The sample includes more than 300,000 distinct CDR3 sequences, more than 4.5% seen only once; the top ten take 2.5% to 3%. In the case of this clonotype: What it binds is not known.

This chain joins TRBV24-1 and TRBJ1-5; D not certain. The input for sequencing was whole blood, taken in connection with sensitization to the hapten diphenylcyclopropenone (DPC). The source of this sequence is a woman aged 45-65 years with alopecia areata. Some clones in this sample may be carry-over from other donors' samples. This CDR3 is CATIVRQVGQPQHF. For the CDR3, the DNA is TGTGCCACCATCGTCCGGCAGGTTGGTCAGCCCCAGCATTTT.